What follows are 5 T cell receptor beta chains derived from one specimen sequenced in a study of T cell clonality in common variable immunodeficiency. Here immunoSEQ multiplex PCR was the method, and the copy in TCRdb shows in-frame clones only, minus some. Singletons are absent from the sample, which has approximately 81,000 clones. The sample comprised peripheral blood mononuclear cells. Every receptor here comes from a person aged 18 to 70 in good health.

This clone was seen at least ten times. Mismatch with germline at one junction end may stem from a read error. The CDR3 spells CASSQELPDTQYF. The CDR3 DNA, read in part, is TGCGCCAGCAGCCAAGAACTTCCAGATACG. This sequence joins TRBV4-2 and TRBJ2-3; the D is unclear. The read terminates 3 residues before the CDR3 end, so the remaining end is supplied by the germline J gene. CDR3 length equals 13 residues. Germline loops: CDR1 LGHNA, CDR2 YNFKEQ.

Many counts were recorded for this clone. The CDR3 goes on 3 residues after the read ends, and that part is filled in from the germline J gene. This rearrangement joins TRBV20-1 to TRBJ2-1; TRBD1 might be the D (6 bases). CDR3 size: 13 residues. Trimming removed 1 base from V and 8 bases from J, with 12 bases in between. Germline lookup yields CDR1 DFQATT and CDR2 SNEGSKA (reference sequence). The covered CDR3 bases are TGCAGTGCTAGAGTGACAGGTCGCGATGAG. Amino acid sequence: CSARVTGRDE. The whole CDR3 region reads CSARVTGRDEQFF.

This clone came up many times. The read ends 3 residues before the CDR3 terminus; that terminus is restored from the germline J gene. The chain carries TRBV9 and TRBJ2-3; no clear D. The V and J ends lost 4 bases and 5 bases respectively, with 11 bases between them. CDR1 is SGDLS and CDR2 is YYNGEE in the germline V gene. The length of the CDR3 is 13 residues. The part of the CDR3 DNA that was read is TGTGCCAGCAGCTCCCTCATCGGAGATACG. Encoded protein: CASSSLIGDT. The entire CDR3 reads CASSSLIGDTQYF.

This clone has at least ten counts. The CDR3 end falls 3 residues outside the read, so it is completed with the germline J gene. The chain links TRBV2 to TRBJ2-3; TRBD2 might be the D (6 bases). Trimming took 5 bases from V and 1 from J, leaving 19 bases between them. The length of the CDR3 is 17 residues. Germline assignment: CDR1 SNHLY and CDR2 FYNNEI. The sequenced part of the CDR3 DNA is TGTGCCAGCAGTCTGGTCATGCTAGCGCTCCGCACAGATACG. As protein: CASSLVMLALRTDT. The CDR3 reads in full as CASSLVMLALRTDTQYF.

This clone was detected ten times or more. The read halts 3 residues ahead of the CDR3 end, with the missing end drawn from the germline J gene. V and J are TRBV20-1 and TRBJ2-3; no firm D call. CDR1 and CDR2 (germline): DFQATT, SNEGSKA (reference sequence). V lost 5 bases and J 4 bases, leaving 16 bases between the germline ends. The CDR3 runs 14 residues. The covered CDR3 bases are TGCAGTGCTTTTTTCCGTTCGGCGGCAGATACG. Its protein product is CSAFFRSAADT. In full, the CDR3 reads CSAFFRSAADTQYF.